This T cell receptor (beta chain) appears in the sequencing data of a study of early T cells in non-severe SARS-CoV-2 infection. Study at large: Whole-blood bulk RNA, unsorted, was sequenced, and chains were unpaired. Whole-study results and caveats: VDJdb matching favored anti-spike CD8 responses, missing private and CD4 specificities.

In the library, individual cDNA molecules carried attached unique molecular identifiers. Each CDR3 protein is one row after TCRdb ran MiXCR on the 5' RACE reads. Of almost 65,000 distinct CDR3 sequences in the sample, 4.9% are singletons; the top ten hold just under 5%. Germline V gives CDR1 SEHNR, CDR2 FQNEAQ (reference sequence). This CDR3 is built from 14 residues. V dropped 0 bases and J dropped 9 bases, with 12 bases sitting between them. Turning to this clonotype: Its antigen is undetermined.

The clonotype comes from an adult who was a healthcare worker with PCR-confirmed SARS-CoV-2 infection or an uninfected control (not recorded which). Material for sequencing was whole blood. The chain couples TRBV7-9 to TRBJ2-1, with D tentatively TRBD1 (5 bases). CDR3 sequence (DNA): TGTGCCAGCAGCTTAGCCGTAGGGGTTGGTGAGCAGTTCTTC. As protein: CASSLAVGVGEQFF.